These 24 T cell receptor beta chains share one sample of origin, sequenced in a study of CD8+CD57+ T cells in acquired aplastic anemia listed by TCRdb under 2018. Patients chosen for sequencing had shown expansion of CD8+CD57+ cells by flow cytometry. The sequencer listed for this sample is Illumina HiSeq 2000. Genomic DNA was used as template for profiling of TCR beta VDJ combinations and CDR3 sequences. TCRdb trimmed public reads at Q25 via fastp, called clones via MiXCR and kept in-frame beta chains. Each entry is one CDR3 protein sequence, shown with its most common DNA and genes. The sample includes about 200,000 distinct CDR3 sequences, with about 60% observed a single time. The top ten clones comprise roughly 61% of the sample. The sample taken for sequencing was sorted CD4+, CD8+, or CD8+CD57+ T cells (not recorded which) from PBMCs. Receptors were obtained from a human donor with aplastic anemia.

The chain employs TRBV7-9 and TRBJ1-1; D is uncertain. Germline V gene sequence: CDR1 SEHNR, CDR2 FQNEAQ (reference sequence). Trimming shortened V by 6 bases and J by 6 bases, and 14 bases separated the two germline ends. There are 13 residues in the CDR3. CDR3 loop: CASSGIQWAEAFF. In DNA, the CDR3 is TGTGCCAGCAGTGGAATTCAGTGGGCTGAAGCTTTCTTT.

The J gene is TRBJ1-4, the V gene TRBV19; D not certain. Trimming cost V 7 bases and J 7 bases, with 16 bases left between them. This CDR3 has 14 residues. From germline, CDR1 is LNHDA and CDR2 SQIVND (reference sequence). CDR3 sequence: CASTSRGRVEKLFF. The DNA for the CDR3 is TGTGCCAGTACCTCTCGCGGGAGGGTTGAAAAACTGTTTTTT.

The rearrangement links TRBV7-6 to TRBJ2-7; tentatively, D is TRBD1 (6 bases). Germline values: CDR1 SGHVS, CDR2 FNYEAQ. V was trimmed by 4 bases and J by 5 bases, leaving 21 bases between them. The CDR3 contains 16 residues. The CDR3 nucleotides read TGTGCCAGCAGCTCATCCCGGGACACCTTCTTGGACGAGCAGTACTTC. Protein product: CASSSSRDTFLDEQYF.

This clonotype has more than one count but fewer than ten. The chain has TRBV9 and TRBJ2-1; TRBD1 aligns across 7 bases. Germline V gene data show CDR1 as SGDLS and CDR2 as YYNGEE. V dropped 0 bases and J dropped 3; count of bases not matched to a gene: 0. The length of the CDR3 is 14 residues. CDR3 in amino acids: CASSVGTGYNEQFF. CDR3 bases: TGTGCCAGCAGCGTAGGGACAGGCTACAATGAGCAGTTCTTC.

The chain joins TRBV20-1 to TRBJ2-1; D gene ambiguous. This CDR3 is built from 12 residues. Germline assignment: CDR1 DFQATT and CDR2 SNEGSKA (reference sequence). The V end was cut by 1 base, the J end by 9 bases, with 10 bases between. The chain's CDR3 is CSARGPAGEQFF. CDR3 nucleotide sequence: TGCAGTGCTAGAGGCCCAGCTGGTGAGCAGTTCTTC.

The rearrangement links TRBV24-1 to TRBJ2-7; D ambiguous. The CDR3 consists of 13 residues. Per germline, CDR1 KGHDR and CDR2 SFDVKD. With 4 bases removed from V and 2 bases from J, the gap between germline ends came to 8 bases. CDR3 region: CATSETGTYEQYV. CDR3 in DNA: TGTGCCACCAGTGAAACCGGTACCTACGAGCAGTACGTC.

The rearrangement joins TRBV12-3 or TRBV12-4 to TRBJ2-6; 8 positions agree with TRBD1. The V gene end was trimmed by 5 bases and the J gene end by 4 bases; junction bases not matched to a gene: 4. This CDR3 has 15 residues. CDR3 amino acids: CASSGQGAGANVLTF. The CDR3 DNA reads TGTGCCAGCAGTGGACAGGGAGCCGGGGCCAACGTCCTGACTTTC.

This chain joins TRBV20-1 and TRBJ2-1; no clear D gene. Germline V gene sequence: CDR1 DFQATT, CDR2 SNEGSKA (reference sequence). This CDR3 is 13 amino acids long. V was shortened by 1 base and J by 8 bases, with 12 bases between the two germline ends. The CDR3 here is CSARGGGWDEQFF. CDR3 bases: TGCAGTGCTAGAGGAGGCGGATGGGATGAGCAGTTCTTC.

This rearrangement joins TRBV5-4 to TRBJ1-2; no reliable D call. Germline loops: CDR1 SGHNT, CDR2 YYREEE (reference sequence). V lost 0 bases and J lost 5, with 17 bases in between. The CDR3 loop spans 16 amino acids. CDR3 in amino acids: CASSLAREGQRYGYTF. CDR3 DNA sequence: TGTGCCAGCAGCTTGGCACGAGAAGGCCAGCGGTATGGCTACACCTTC.

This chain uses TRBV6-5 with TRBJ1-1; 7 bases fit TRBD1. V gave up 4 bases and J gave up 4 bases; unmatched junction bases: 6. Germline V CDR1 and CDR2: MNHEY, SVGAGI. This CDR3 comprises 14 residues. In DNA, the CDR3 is TGTGCCAGCAGTTGGCGGGACAGACCCACTGAAGCTTTCTTT. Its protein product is CASSWRDRPTEAFF.

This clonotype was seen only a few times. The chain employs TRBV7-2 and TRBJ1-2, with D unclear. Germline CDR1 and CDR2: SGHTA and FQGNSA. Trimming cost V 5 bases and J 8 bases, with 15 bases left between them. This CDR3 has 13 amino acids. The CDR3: CASSNPTLGGYTF. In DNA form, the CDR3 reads TGTGCCAGCAGCAATCCAACATTGGGGGGCTACACCTTC.

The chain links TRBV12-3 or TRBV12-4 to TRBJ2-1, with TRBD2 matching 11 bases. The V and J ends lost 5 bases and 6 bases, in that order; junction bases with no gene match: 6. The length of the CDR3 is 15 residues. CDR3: CASSLLAGVRNEQFF. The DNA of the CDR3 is TGTGCCAGCAGTCTACTAGCGGGAGTTCGCAATGAGCAGTTCTTC.

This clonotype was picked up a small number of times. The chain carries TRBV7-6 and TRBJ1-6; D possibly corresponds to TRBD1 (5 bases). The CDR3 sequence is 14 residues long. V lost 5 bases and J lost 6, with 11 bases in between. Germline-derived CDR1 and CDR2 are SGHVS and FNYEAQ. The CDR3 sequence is CASSPGGGNSPLHF. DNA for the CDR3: TGTGCCAGCAGCCCAGGTGGGGGTAATTCACCCCTCCACTTT.

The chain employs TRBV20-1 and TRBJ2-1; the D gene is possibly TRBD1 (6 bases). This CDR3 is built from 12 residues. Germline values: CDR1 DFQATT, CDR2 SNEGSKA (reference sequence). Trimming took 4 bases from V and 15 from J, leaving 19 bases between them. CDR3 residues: CSAIGTLGPPFF. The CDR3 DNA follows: TGCAGTGCTATAGGGACACTGGGTCCCCCGTTCTTC.

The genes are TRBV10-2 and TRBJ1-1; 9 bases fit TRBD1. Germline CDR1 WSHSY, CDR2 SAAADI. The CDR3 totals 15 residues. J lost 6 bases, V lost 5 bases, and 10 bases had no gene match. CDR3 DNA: TGCGCCAGCAGTCTAGGCACAGGGGGCTTACCTGAAGCTTTCTTT. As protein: CASSLGTGGLPEAFF.

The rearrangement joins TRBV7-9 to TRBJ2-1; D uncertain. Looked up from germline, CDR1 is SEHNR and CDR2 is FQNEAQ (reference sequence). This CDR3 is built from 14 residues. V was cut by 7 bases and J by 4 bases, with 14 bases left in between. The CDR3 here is CASTGPIRYNEQFF. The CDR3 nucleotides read TGTGCCAGCACCGGTCCAATCAGGTACAATGAGCAGTTCTTC. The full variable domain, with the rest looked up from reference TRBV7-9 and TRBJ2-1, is DTGVSQNPRHKITKRGQNVTFRCDPISEHNRLYWYRQTLGQGPEFLTYFQNEAQLEKSRLLSDRFSAERPKGSFSTLEIQRTEQGDSAMYLCASTGPIRYNEQFFGPGTRLTVL.

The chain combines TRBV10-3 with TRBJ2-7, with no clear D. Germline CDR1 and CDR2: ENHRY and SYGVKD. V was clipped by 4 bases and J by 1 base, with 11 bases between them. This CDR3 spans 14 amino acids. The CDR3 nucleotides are TGTGCCATCAGTGTGGCAACCCAATCCTACGAGCAGTACTTC. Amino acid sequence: CAISVATQSYEQYF.

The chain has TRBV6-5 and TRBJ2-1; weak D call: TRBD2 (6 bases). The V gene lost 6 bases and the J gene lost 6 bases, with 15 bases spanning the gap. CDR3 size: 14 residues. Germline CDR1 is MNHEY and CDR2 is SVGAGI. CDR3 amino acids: CASSQDYSTNEQFF. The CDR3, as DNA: TGTGCCAGCAGCCAGGACTACAGCACCAATGAGCAGTTCTTC.

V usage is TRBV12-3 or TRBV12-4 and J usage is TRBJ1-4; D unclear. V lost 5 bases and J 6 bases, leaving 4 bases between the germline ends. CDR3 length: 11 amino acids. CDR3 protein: CASSLYEKLFF. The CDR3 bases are TGTGCCAGCAGTCTCTATGAAAAACTGTTTTTT.

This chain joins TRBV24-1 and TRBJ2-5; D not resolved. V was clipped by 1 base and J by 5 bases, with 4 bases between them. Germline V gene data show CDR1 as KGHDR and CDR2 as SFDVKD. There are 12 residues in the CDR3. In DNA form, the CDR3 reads TGTGCCACCAGTGATTTTGGGGAGACCCAGTACTTC. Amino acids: CATSDFGETQYF.

CDR3 DNA sequence: TGCAGTGCTAGAGGGTCTTTACAGGACAGGGCTTCCTACGAGCAGTACTTC. Translation gives CSARGSLQDRASYEQYF. The chain employs TRBV20-1 and TRBJ2-7; TRBD1 aligns across 8 bases. Trimming cost V 1 base and J 1 base; bases outside gene matches: 12. CDR1 is DFQATT, CDR2 SNEGSKA, per germline (reference sequence). The CDR3 totals 17 residues.

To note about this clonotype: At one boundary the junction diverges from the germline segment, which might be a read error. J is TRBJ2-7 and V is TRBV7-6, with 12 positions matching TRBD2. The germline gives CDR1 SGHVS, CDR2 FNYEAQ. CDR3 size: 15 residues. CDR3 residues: CASSPRLAGAYGQYF. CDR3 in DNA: TGTGCCAGCAGCCCCCGACTAGCGGGAGCCTACGGGCAGTACTTC.

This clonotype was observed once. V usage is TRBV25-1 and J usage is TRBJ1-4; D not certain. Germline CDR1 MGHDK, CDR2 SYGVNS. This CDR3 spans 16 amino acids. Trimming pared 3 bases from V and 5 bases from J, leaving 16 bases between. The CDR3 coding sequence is TGTGCCAGCAGTGACTGGCGCGGAGGGCAGAATGAAAAACTGTTTTTT. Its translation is CASSDWRGGQNEKLFF.

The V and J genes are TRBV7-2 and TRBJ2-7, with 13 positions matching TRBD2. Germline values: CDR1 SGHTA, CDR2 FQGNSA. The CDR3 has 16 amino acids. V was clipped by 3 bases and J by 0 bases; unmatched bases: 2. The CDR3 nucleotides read TGTGCCAGCAGCTTCGGACTAGCGGGGGCCTCCTACGAGCAGTACTTC. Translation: CASSFGLAGASYEQYF.